This TCR beta chain appears in the sequencing data of a study of neurological immune-mediated disorders. Healthy control samples came from blood bank volunteers in Maryland, USA. The making of cDNA relied on 5'RACE with 10-nucleotide random UMIs. TCRdb re-analysed the 5' RACE reads in MiXCR, keeping a single row per CDR3 protein. This table has under 60,000 distinct CDR3 sequences, around 17% appearing once. This CDR3 comprises 14 residues. The germline V and J ends were trimmed by 3 bases and 8 bases, with 16 bases remaining between them. Germline lookup yields CDR1 MNHEY and CDR2 SMNVEV (reference sequence).

This sequence joins TRBV27 and TRBJ1-2; a possible D gene is TRBD1 (6 bases). This TCR was recovered from a man between 60 and 75 years old in good health. The sequenced material came from PBMCs. The CDR3: CASSLDSTLWGYTF. CDR3 DNA: TGTGCCAGCAGTTTGGACAGTACCCTTTGGGGCTACACCTTC.